This T cell receptor beta chain was obtained from a study of CDR3 diversity in severe acne. This clonotype was picked up many times. Trimming took 4 bases from V and 6 from J, leaving 11 bases between them. From germline, CDR1 is WNHNN and CDR2 SYGVQD (reference sequence). The CDR3 extends over 13 amino acids. TCRdb re-called the PCR reads with MiXCR, one entry per CDR3 protein. This table has approximately 97,000 distinct CDR3 sequences, about half appearing once. The receptor comes from a male donor with acne. Material: blood. The rearrangement uses TRBV10-1 and TRBJ2-3; tentative D call: TRBD1 (6 bases). The CDR3 loop is CASSASGVDTQYF. Written as DNA, the CDR3 is TGCGCCAGCAGTGCCTCAGGGGTGGATACGCAGTATTTT.